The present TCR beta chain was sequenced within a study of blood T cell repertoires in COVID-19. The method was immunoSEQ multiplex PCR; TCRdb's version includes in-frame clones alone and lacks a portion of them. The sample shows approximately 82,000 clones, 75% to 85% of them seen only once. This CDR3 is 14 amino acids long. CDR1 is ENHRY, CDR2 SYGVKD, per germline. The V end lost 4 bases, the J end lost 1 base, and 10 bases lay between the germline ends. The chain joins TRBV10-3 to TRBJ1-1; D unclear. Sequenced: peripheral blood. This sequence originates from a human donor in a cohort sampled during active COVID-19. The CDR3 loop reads CAISGAGGNTEAFF. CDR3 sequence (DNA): TGTGCCATCAGTGGGGCAGGAGGGAACACTGAAGCTTTCTTT.